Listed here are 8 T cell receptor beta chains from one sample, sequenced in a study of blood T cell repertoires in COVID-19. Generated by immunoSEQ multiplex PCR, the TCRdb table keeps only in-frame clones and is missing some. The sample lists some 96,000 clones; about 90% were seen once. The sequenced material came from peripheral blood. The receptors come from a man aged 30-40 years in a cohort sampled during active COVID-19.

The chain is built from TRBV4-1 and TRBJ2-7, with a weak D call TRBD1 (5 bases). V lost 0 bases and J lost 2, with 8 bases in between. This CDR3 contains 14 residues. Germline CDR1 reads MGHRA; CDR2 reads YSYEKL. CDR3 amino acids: CASSQDQGTYEQYF. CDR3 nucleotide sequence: TGCGCCAGCAGCCAAGACCAGGGTACCTACGAGCAGTACTTC.

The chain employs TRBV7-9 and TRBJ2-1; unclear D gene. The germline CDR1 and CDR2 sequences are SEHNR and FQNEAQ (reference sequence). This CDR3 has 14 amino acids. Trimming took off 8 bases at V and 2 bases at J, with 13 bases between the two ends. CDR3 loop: CASDRVYTYNEQFF. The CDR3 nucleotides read TGTGCCAGCGACCGGGTTTACACCTACAATGAGCAGTTCTTC. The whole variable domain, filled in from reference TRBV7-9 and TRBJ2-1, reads DTGVSQNPRHKITKRGQNVTFRCDPISEHNRLYWYRQTLGQGPEFLTYFQNEAQLEKSRLLSDRFSAERPKGSFSTLEIQRTEQGDSAMYLCASDRVYTYNEQFFGPGTRLTVL.

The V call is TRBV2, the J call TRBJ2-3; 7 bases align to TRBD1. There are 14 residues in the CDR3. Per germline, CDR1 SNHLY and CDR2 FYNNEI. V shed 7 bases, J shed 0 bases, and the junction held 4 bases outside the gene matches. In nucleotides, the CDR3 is TGTGCCAGCAAAGGGACAGAGAGCACAGATACGCAGTATTTT. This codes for CASKGTESTDTQYF.

DNA for the CDR3: TGTGCCAGCAGCGCGGACACAGGGGGAGGCACAGATACGCAGTATTTT. Its protein product is CASSADTGGGTDTQYF. The rearrangement links TRBV5-6 to TRBJ2-3; 8 bases are a match to TRBD1. V gave up 4 bases and J gave up 1 base; unmatched junction bases: 8. The CDR3 contains 16 residues. The V gene's germline CDR1 is SGHDT and CDR2 YYEEEE.

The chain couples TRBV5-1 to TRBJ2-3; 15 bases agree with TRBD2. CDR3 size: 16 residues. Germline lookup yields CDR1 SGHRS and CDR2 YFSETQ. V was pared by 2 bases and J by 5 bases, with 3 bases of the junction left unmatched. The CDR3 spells CASSLRTSGGEDTQYF. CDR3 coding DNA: TGCGCCAGCAGCTTACGGACTAGCGGGGGGGAAGATACGCAGTATTTT.

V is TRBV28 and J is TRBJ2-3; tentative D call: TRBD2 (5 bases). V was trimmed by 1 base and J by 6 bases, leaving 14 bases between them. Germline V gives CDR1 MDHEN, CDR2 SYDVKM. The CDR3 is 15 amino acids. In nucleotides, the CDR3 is TGTGCCAGCAGTTTATTCGGGGTAGGGCATGATACGCAGTATTTT. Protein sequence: CASSLFGVGHDTQYF.

CDR3 sequence: CAWNPRRDRGWRGLYEQYF. The CDR3 DNA follows: TGTGCCTGGAACCCCCGGAGGGACAGGGGCTGGCGGGGCCTCTACGAGCAGTACTTC. The V call is TRBV30, the J call TRBJ2-7, with 10 bases matching TRBD1. The CDR3 has 19 amino acids. J gave up 3 bases and V 4 bases, and 21 bases lay outside the gene matches. The germline V gene has CDR1 GTSNPN and CDR2 SVGIG (reference sequence).

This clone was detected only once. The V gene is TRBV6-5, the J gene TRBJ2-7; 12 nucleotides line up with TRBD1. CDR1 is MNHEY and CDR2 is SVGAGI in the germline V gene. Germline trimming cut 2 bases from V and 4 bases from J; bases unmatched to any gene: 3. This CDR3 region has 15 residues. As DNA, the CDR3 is TGTGCCAGCAGTTACCGGGACAGGGGGCAGTACGAGCAGTACTTC. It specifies CASSYRDRGQYEQYF.